The source of this T cell receptor (beta chain) is a study of cytomegalovirus exposure and HLA in healthy donors. This clone was counted once. Amplification used 60 Vbeta primers and 13 Jbeta primers. Method: immunoSEQ multiplex PCR; TCRdb's copy keeps in-frame clones and lacks some. The profile shows around 130,000 clones, roughly 85% of them singletons. The germline gives CDR1 MDHEN, CDR2 SYDVKM. This CDR3 is 15 amino acids long. Trimming cost V 7 bases and J 2 bases; bases outside gene matches: 5. The gene calls are TRBV28 and TRBJ2-1, with TRBD1 identical over 10 bases. Source material: PBMCs. This receptor was identified in a woman in her twenties or thirties in good health and CMV-seropositive. CDR3: CASKPDRGAYNEQFF. CDR3 nucleotides: TGTGCCAGCAAGCCGGACAGGGGGGCCTACAATGAGCAGTTCTTC. The variable domain in full, with the rest retrieved from reference TRBV28 and TRBJ2-1, is DVKVTQSSRYLVKRTGEKVFLECVQDMDHENMFWYRQDPGLGLRLIYFSYDVKMKEKGDIPEGYSVSREKKERFSLILESASTNQTSMYLCASKPDRGAYNEQFFGPGTRLTVL.